This T cell receptor beta chain was identified during a study of cytomegalovirus exposure and HLA in healthy donors. This CDR3 region has 17 residues. J was trimmed by 4 bases and V by 6 bases; bases with no gene match: 15. CDR1 and CDR2 from the germline V gene are KGHSH and LQKENI. The study, taken as a whole, reports: With later analysis, a missense DCLRE1C variant became linked to TCR beta V- and J-gene trimming.

With 60 Vbeta and 13 Jbeta primers, the PCR was carried out. The assay was immunoSEQ multiplex PCR, and TCRdb's table has in-frame clones only and misses some. The repertoire has about 170,000 clones, 65% to 85% of them found once; the top ten carry 2.5% to 3.5%. With regard to this clone: Its antigen is not known.

Sequenced input: PBMCs. The chain has TRBV18 and TRBJ1-2; 9 bases map to TRBD1. This clonotype originated in a woman aged 45-60 years in good health and CMV-seropositive. The CDR3 sequence: CASSLGQGPQGVYGYTF. In DNA form, the CDR3 reads TGTGCCAGCTCTCTCGGACAGGGGCCCCAGGGAGTCTATGGCTACACCTTC.